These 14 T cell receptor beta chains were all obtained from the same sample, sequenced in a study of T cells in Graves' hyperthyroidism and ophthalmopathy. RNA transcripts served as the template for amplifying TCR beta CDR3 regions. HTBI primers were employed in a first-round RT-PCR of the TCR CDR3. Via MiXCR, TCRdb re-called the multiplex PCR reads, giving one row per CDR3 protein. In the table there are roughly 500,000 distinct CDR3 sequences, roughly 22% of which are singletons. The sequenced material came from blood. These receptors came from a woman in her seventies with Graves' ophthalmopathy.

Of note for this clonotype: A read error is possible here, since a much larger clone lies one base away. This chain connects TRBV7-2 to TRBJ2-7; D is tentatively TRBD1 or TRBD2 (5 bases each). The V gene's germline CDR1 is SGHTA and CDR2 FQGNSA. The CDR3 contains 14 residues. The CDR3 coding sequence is TGTGCCCGCAGCCCTTTTAAGAGGGGCCACGAGCAGTACTTC. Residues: CARSPFKRGHEQYF.

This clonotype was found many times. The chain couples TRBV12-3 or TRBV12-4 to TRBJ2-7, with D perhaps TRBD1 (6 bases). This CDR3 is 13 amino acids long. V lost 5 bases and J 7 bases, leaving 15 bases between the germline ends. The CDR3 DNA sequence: TGTGCCAGCAGTCAGAAACAGGGTGGGGAGCAGTACTTC. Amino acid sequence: CASSQKQGGEQYF.

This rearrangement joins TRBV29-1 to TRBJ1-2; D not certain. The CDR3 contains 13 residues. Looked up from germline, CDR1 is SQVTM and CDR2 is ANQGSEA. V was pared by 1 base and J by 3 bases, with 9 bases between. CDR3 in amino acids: CSVEVGTDYGYTF. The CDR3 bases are TGCAGCGTTGAAGTCGGAACGGACTATGGCTACACCTTC. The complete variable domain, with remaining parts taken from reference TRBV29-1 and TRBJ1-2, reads SAVISQKPSRDICQRGTSLTIQCQVDSQVTMMFWYRQQPGQSLTLIATANQGSEATYESGFVIDKFPISRPNLTFSTLTVSNMSPEDSSIYLCSVEVGTDYGYTFGSGTRLTVV.

The CDR3 region has the DNA TGTGCCAGCAGCCAATACAGGGAGACCCAGTACTTC. Its translation is CASSQYRETQYF. This chain connects TRBV16 to TRBJ2-5; perhaps TRBD1 as D (5 bases). V dropped 1 base and J dropped 5 bases, with 5 bases sitting between them. CDR1 is KGHSY, CDR2 FQNENV, per germline. The CDR3 spans 12 residues.

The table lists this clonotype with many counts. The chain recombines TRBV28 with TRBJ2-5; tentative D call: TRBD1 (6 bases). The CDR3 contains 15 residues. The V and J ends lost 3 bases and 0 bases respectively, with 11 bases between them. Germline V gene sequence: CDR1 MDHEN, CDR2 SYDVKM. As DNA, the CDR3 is TGTGCCAGCAGTTTTATAGGACAGTACCAAGAGACCCAGTACTTC. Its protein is CASSFIGQYQETQYF.

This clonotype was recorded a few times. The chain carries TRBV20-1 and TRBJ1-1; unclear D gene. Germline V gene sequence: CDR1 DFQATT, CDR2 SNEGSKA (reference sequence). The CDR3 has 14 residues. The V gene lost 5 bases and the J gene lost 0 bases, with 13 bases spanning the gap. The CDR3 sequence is CSAQAGRVNTEAFF. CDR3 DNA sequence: TGCAGTGCTCAAGCGGGTCGGGTGAACACTGAAGCTTTCTTT.

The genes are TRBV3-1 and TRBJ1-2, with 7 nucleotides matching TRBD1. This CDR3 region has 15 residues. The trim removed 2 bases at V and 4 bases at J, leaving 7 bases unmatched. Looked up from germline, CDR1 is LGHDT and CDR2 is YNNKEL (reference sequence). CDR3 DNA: TGTGCCAGCAGCCAACGAGACAGGGTCGGCTATGGCTACACCTTC. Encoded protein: CASSQRDRVGYGYTF.

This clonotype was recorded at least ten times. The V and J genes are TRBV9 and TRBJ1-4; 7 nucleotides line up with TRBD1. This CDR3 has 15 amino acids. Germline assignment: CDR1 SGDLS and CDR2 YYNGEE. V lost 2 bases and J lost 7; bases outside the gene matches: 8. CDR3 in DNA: TGTGCCAGCAGCGTGACCTATGGGGACAGTGAAAAACTGTTTTTT. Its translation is CASSVTYGDSEKLFF.

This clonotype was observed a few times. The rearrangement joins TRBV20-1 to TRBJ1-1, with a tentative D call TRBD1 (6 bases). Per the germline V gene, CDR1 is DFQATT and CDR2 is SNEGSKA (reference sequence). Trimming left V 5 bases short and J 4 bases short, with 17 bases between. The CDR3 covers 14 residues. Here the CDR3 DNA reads TGCAGTGCTCTCTTCAATGGGGGCGGCACTGAAGCTTTCTTT. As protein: CSALFNGGGTEAFF.

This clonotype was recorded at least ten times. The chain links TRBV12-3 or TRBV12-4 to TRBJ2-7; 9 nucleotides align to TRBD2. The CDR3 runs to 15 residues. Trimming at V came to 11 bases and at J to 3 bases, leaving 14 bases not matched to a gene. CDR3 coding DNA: TGTGCCGGAAAACTTAGCGGGAGTCAAATCTACGAGCAGTACTTC. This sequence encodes CAGKLSGSQIYEQYF.

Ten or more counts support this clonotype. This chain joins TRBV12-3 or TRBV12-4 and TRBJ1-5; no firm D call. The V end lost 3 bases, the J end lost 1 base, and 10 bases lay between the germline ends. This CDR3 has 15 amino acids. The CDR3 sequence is CASSLAGKSNQPQHF. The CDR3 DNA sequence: TGTGCCAGCAGTTTGGCCGGGAAAAGCAATCAGCCCCAGCATTTT.

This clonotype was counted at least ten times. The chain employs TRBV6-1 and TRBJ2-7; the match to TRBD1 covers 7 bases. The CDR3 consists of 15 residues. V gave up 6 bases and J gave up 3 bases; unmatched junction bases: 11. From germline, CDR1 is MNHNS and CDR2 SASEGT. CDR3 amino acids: CASSLQGRSLYEQYF. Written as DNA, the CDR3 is TGTGCCAGCAGCCTACAGGGGCGCAGTCTCTACGAGCAGTACTTC.

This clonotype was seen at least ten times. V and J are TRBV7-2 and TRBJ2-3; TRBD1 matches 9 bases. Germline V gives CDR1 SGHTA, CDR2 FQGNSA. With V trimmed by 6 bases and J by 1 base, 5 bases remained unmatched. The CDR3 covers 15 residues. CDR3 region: CASSPGQGGTDTQYF. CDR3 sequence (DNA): TGTGCCAGCAGTCCGGGACAGGGAGGCACAGATACGCAGTATTTT.

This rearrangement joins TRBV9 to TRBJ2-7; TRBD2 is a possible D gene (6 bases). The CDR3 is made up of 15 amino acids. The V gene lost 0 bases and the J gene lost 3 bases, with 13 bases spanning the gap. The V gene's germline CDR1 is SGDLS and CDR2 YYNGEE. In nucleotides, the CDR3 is TGTGCCAGCAGCGTAGGAGGCGGAGGGGTCTACGAGCAGTACTTC. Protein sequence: CASSVGGGGVYEQYF.